Below are 6 T cell receptor beta chains sequenced from a single sample in a study of T-cell reconstitution after alpha-beta-depleted transplantation in children. Overall study results and limits: T-cell numbers and diversity, one year after transplant, stemmed largely from T cells that were newly produced.

TCRbeta library preparation incorporated unique molecular identifiers. TCRdb independently ran MiXCR on the PCR reads; one entry per CDR3 protein. The table has 250,000 to 300,000 distinct CDR3 sequences, just over 7.5% seen once. These TCRs are of unknown antigen specificity. Specimen: peripheral blood, collected 360 days after TCRalphabeta/CD19-depleted stem cell transplant. The receptors were gathered from a female patient between 2 and 15 years old who had a stem cell transplant for Fanconi anemia, so the T cells may come from the graft donor.

In its sample, this clonotype was seen a few times. The rearrangement joins TRBV5-1 to TRBJ2-1; D is undetermined. This CDR3 comprises 13 residues. Between the trimmed V and J ends, which lost 1 base and 5 bases, there was a span of 7 bases. Germline CDR1 reads SGHRS; CDR2 reads YFSETQ. The CDR3 nucleotides are TGCGCCAGCAGCTTGTGGCTAGACAATGAGCAGTTCTTC. Translation gives CASSLWLDNEQFF. The full variable domain, with the rest looked up from reference TRBV5-1 and TRBJ2-1, is KAGVTQTPRYLIKTRGQQVTLSCSPISGHRSVSWYQQTPGQGLQFLFEYFSETQRNKGNFPGRFSGRQFSNSRSEMNVSTLELGDSALYLCASSLWLDNEQFFGPGTRLTVL.

This clonotype was seen a few times. The CDR3 is CASSQDSHGYTF. CDR3 in DNA: TGTGCCAGCAGCCAAGATAGCCATGGCTACACCTTC. This chain joins TRBV3-1 and TRBJ1-2; D not certain. CDR1 is LGHDT and CDR2 is YNNKEL in the germline V gene (reference sequence). Between the trimmed V and J ends, which lost 0 bases and 6 bases, there was a span of 5 bases. The CDR3 has 12 residues.

This clonotype showed up many times. The chain is built from TRBV11-2 and TRBJ2-2; the D is unclear. CDR3 size: 14 residues. Germline assignment: CDR1 SGHAT and CDR2 FQNNGV. V lost 5 bases, J lost 4 bases, and 11 bases lay in between. CDR3 protein: CASSPSRLTGELFF. The CDR3 region has the DNA TGTGCCAGCAGCCCATCCAGGCTCACCGGGGAGCTGTTTTTT.

This clonotype was counted between two and nine times. V gene TRBV6-5 combines with J gene TRBJ1-2, with D possibly being TRBD1 (6 bases). CDR1 is MNHEY, CDR2 SVGAGI, per germline. This CDR3 contains 16 residues. The germline V and J ends were trimmed by 6 bases and 3 bases, with 20 bases remaining between them. CDR3 in amino acids: CASSLRGGAHHYGYTF. CDR3 in DNA: TGTGCCAGCAGCCTTCGGGGGGGGGCGCATCACTATGGCTACACCTTC.

The rearrangement uses TRBV7-3 and TRBJ2-1; 11 bases fit TRBD2. Germline values: CDR1 SGHTA, CDR2 FQGTGA. V shed 3 bases, J shed 1 base, and the junction held 11 bases outside the gene matches. This CDR3 has 19 residues. In nucleotides, the CDR3 is TGTGCCAGCAGCTTTGGGGGGCGCAGGACTAGCGGGTCCTACAATGAGCAGTTCTTC. It encodes CASSFGGRRTSGSYNEQFF. Filled out from reference TRBV7-3 and TRBJ2-1, the complete variable domain reads GAGVSQTPSNKVTEKGKYVELRCDPISGHTALYWYRQSLGQGPEFLIYFQGTGAADDSGLPNDRFFAVRPEGSVSTLKIQRTERGDSAVYLCASSFGGRRTSGSYNEQFFGPGTRLTVL.

This chain links TRBV4-1 with TRBJ2-5; D remains unclear. V was trimmed by 4 bases and J by 3 bases, leaving 12 bases between them. Germline V CDR1 and CDR2: MGHRA, YSYEKL. CDR3 size: 14 residues. In DNA, the CDR3 is TGCGCCAGCAGCCCTCCTCGCTCCGAAGAGACCCAGTACTTC. Translated, it gives CASSPPRSEETQYF.